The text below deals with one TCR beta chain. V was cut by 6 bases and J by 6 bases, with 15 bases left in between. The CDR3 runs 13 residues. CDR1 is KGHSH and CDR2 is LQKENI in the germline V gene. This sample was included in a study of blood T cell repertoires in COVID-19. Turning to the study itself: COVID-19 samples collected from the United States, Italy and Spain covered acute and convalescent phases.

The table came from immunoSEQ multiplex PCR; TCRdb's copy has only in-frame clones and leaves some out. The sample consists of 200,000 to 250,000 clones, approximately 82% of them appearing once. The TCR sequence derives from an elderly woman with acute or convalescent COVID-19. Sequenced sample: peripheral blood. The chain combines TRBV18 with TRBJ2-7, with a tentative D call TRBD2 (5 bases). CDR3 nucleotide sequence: TGTGCCAGCTCCCCCGAGGGTGCAGGCGAGCAGTACTTC. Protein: CASSPEGAGEQYF.